The 25 T cell receptor beta chains below were found in one sample sequenced in a study of T cell responses to AZD1222 COVID-19 vaccine. Produced via immunoSEQ multiplex PCR; TCRdb's table is partial and in-frame only. The data show some 66,000 clones, about 90% seen once. The sequencing used peripheral blood, collected on day 0 of AZD1222 vaccination. Every receptor here comes from an adult in good health.

Concerning this clone: The same CDR3 also results from other DNA sequences found in this sample. The chain has TRBV12-3 or TRBV12-4 and TRBJ2-5; D unclear. The CDR3 is 11 amino acids. Trimming cost V 1 base and J 3 bases, with 0 bases left between them. DNA of the CDR3: TGTGCCAGCAGTTTAGAAGAGACCCAGTACTTC. Translation: CASSLEETQYF.

The chain combines TRBV6-5 with TRBJ1-2; D uncertain. CDR3 length equals 14 residues. V lost 10 bases and J lost 2, with 17 bases in between. Germline-derived CDR1 and CDR2 are MNHEY and SVGAGI. Here the CDR3 reads CATNIGGLNYGYTF. The CDR3 region has the DNA TGTGCCACTAACATCGGAGGGCTGAACTATGGCTACACCTTC.

The chain recombines TRBV7-2 with TRBJ1-1; no firm D call. The CDR3 consists of 13 residues. In germline, CDR1 is SGHTA, CDR2 FQGNSA. Trimming took off 5 bases at V and 0 bases at J, with 7 bases between the two ends. CDR3 region: CASSAQLNTEAFF. The CDR3 region has the DNA TGTGCCAGCAGCGCCCAACTGAACACTGAAGCTTTCTTT.

This clone has only one observation. The chain is built from TRBV7-9 and TRBJ2-3; no clear D. CDR3 length equals 15 residues. With 3 bases removed from V and 0 bases from J, the gap between germline ends came to 10 bases. Per the germline V gene, CDR1 is SEHNR and CDR2 is FQNEAQ (reference sequence). The DNA for the CDR3 is TGTGCCAGCAGCTTCCGATGGGGAAGCACAGATACGCAGTATTTT. As protein: CASSFRWGSTDTQYF.

The chain is built from TRBV4-2 and TRBJ2-7, with a possible D match to TRBD2 (6 bases). The CDR3 length is 16 residues. CDR1 LGHNA and CDR2 YNFKEQ come from the germline V gene. V lost 0 bases to trimming and J lost 1 base, with 13 bases between them. CDR3 DNA sequence: TGTGCCAGCAGCCAAGATGAGAGCGGGCCGTCCTACGAGCAGTACTTC. This gives the protein CASSQDESGPSYEQYF.

The chain employs TRBV6-1 and TRBJ1-2; no clear D gene. With 2 bases removed from V and 7 bases from J, the gap between germline ends came to 20 bases. Germline assignment: CDR1 MNHNS and CDR2 SASEGT. This CDR3 has 16 residues. CDR3 residues: CASSERTLRLFGGYTF. The CDR3 DNA is TGTGCCAGCAGTGAAAGGACCCTTCGGTTATTCGGTGGCTACACCTTC.

As DNA, the CDR3 is TGCAGTGCTAGTGCACCTTGGACAGTTAACGAGCAGTACTTC. This encodes CSASAPWTVNEQYF. The genes are TRBV20-1 and TRBJ2-7; D may be TRBD1 (6 bases). Trimming shortened V by 3 bases and J by 5 bases, and 17 bases separated the two germline ends. Germline V gene lookup returns CDR1 DFQATT and CDR2 SNEGSKA (reference sequence). This CDR3 has 14 residues.

This sequence joins TRBV5-6 and TRBJ2-7, with TRBD1 as a possible D gene (6 bases). This CDR3 has 13 residues. Germline loops: CDR1 SGHDT, CDR2 YYEEEE. The V end lost 5 bases, the J end lost 7 bases, and 16 bases lay between the germline ends. CDR3 residues: CASRQPTGEEQYF. CDR3 bases: TGTGCCAGCAGACAGCCGACAGGCGAAGAGCAGTACTTC.

The CDR3 spells CASSQGASGGPETQYF. The CDR3 DNA reads TGCGCCAGCAGCCAAGGGGCTAGCGGGGGGCCGGAGACCCAGTACTTC. This chain uses TRBV4-1 with TRBJ2-5; 11 bases fit TRBD2. V dropped 1 base and J dropped 5; count of bases not matched to a gene: 6. Germline loops: CDR1 MGHRA, CDR2 YSYEKL. The CDR3 is made up of 16 amino acids.

This chain uses TRBV6-4 with TRBJ1-2; D unclear. This CDR3 has 15 residues. Trimming took off 0 bases at V and 8 bases at J, with 16 bases between the two ends. Germline CDR1 and CDR2: MRHNA and SNTAGT. Here the CDR3 DNA reads TGTGCCAGCAGTGACTCGAGTCGGGGAGCGAGGGGCTACACCTTC. This codes for CASSDSSRGARGYTF.

This clone was seen once. The gene calls are TRBV7-3 and TRBJ2-1, with TRBD2 identical over 13 bases. CDR3 length equals 13 residues. With 4 bases clipped from V and 13 bases from J, the junction kept 4 bases outside the gene matches. Germline CDR1 reads SGHTA; CDR2 reads FQGTGA. CDR3 nucleotides: TGTGCCAGCAGCTGGACTAGCGGGGGCTTACAGTTCTTC. As protein: CASSWTSGGLQFF.

The chain uses TRBV6-5 and TRBJ1-1; no clear D. Per germline, CDR1 MNHEY and CDR2 SVGAGI. CDR3 length: 13 amino acids. Trimming removed 6 bases from V and 3 bases from J, with 11 bases in between. Here the CDR3 reads CASRSGSYTEAFF. The CDR3 DNA reads as TGTGCCAGCAGAAGTGGCAGCTACACTGAAGCTTTCTTT.

V usage is TRBV9 and J usage is TRBJ1-2, with D perhaps TRBD1 (5 bases). Trimming cost V 0 bases and J 7 bases, with 16 bases left between them. The CDR3 is made up of 15 amino acids. Germline V gene sequence: CDR1 SGDLS, CDR2 YYNGEE. The DNA for the CDR3 is TGTGCCAGCAGCGTAGCTAGCACAGCCCAGGGTGGCTACACCTTC. Its translation is CASSVASTAQGGYTF. The entire variable domain, with the rest obtained from reference TRBV9 and TRBJ1-2, is as follows: DSGVTQTPKHLITATGQRVTLRCSPRSGDLSVYWYQQSLDQGLQFLIQYYNGEERAKGNILERFSAQQFPDLHSELNLSSLELGDSALYFCASSVASTAQGGYTFGSGTRLTVV.

J is TRBJ1-2 and V is TRBV4-3; 8 bases align to TRBD1. There are 16 residues in the CDR3. The ends lost 0 bases at V and 0 bases at J; junction bases unmatched: 3. Germline V gene sequence: CDR1 LGHNA, CDR2 YSLEER. Written as DNA, the CDR3 is TGCGCCAGCAGCCAAGATGGGACAGGCGCTAACTATGGCTACACCTTC. Protein sequence: CASSQDGTGANYGYTF.

This clone was recorded a few times. This chain links TRBV5-4 with TRBJ1-6; D not certain. Trimming took off 0 bases at V and 5 bases at J, with 6 bases between the two ends. Germline V CDR1 and CDR2: SGHNT, YYREEE (reference sequence). The CDR3 is 14 residues long. The CDR3 nucleotides read TGTGCCAGCAGCTTGGGCCTCGATAATTCACCCCTCCACTTT. It specifies CASSLGLDNSPLHF.

CDR3 loop: CASSQRRDRGTAIYF. The CDR3 coding sequence is TGTGCCAGCAGCCAAAGGAGGGACAGGGGTACGGCCATATATTTT. The rearrangement links TRBV3-1 (or the pseudogene TRBV3-2) to TRBJ1-3, with TRBD1 matching over 10 bases. Germline CDR1 and CDR2: LGHDT and YNNKEL (reference sequence). V lost 2 bases to trimming and J lost 11 bases; unmatched junction nucleotides: 9. The CDR3 is made up of 15 amino acids.

The genes are TRBV5-1 and TRBJ2-2; weak D call: TRBD2 (5 bases). Germline-derived CDR1 and CDR2 are SGHRS and YFSETQ. The germline V and J ends were trimmed by 4 bases and 0 bases, with 10 bases remaining between them. CDR3 length: 15 residues. The CDR3 is CASSMDWANTGELFF. The CDR3 DNA follows: TGCGCCAGCAGCATGGACTGGGCGAACACCGGGGAGCTGTTTTTT.

The rearrangement uses TRBV28 and TRBJ1-4, with D tentatively TRBD1 (5 bases). The V gene's germline CDR1 is MDHEN and CDR2 SYDVKM. Trimming stripped 3 bases from V and 8 bases from J, with 22 bases between. The CDR3 runs to 17 residues. The DNA of the CDR3 is TGTGCCAGCAGTTTCCTTGACCACCTAGGTGGGGCCGAAAAACTGTTTTTT. Amino acid sequence: CASSFLDHLGGAEKLFF.

About this clone itself: The junction and the germline gene differ at one end; a read error may be behind it. This chain links TRBV7-7 with TRBJ2-3; D might be TRBD2 (7 bases). This CDR3 spans 15 amino acids. Germline loops: CDR1 SSHAT, CDR2 FNYEAQ (reference sequence). CDR3 sequence: CASSLDAGAFNTQYF. The CDR3 DNA is TGTGCTAGCAGCTTAGATGCGGGGGCTTTTAATACGCAGTATTTT.

The DNA for the CDR3 is TGTGCCAGCACCAGAGGGACAGGAAAATGGTACGAGCAGTACTTC. This gives the protein CASTRGTGKWYEQYF. V is TRBV2 and J is TRBJ2-7; 8 bases line up with TRBD1. Germline V gene sequence: CDR1 SNHLY, CDR2 FYNNEI. The CDR3 has 15 amino acids. With V trimmed by 7 bases and J by 4 bases, 12 bases remained unmatched.

The chain couples TRBV7-9 to TRBJ1-1; D gene uncertain. Germline lookup yields CDR1 SEHNR and CDR2 FQNEAQ (reference sequence). The CDR3 spans 13 residues. Trimming took off 1 base at V and 6 bases at J, with 9 bases between the two ends. The DNA for the CDR3 is TGTGCCAGCAGCTTAGGCCATATCCCTGAAGCTTTCTTT. It is translated as CASSLGHIPEAFF.

The chain employs TRBV2 and TRBJ1-2; possibly TRBD1 for D (6 bases). Germline V gene sequence: CDR1 SNHLY, CDR2 FYNNEI. V lost 4 bases and J lost 0, with 6 bases in between. The CDR3 is made up of 13 amino acids. This chain's CDR3 is CASSGTANYGYTF. CDR3 coding DNA: TGTGCCAGCAGTGGGACAGCTAACTATGGCTACACCTTC.

This clone is medium-sized by share. V is TRBV6-1 and J is TRBJ1-5; D gene unclear. Trimming removed 3 bases at V and 5 bases at J, with 8 bases between. The length of the CDR3 is 13 residues. Germline CDR1 is MNHNS and CDR2 is SASEGT. The CDR3 spells CASSDMNHQPQHF. The CDR3 DNA reads TGTGCCAGCAGTGATATGAACCATCAGCCCCAGCATTTT.

V and J are TRBV7-2 and TRBJ2-1, with unresolved D. The germline V gene encodes CDR1 SGHTA and CDR2 FQGNSA. V lost 6 bases and J 0 bases, leaving 15 bases between the germline ends. The CDR3 consists of 16 residues. CDR3 sequence: CASSKIGSGSYNEQFF. The CDR3 coding sequence is TGTGCCAGCAGTAAAATTGGCTCCGGCTCCTACAATGAGCAGTTCTTC.

Concerning this clone: At the DNA level, this CDR3 is encoded by other sequences in the same sample as well. V is TRBV7-2 and J is TRBJ2-1; 10 bases line up with TRBD2. J lost 8 bases, V lost 0 bases, and 13 bases had no gene match. This CDR3 contains 18 residues. CDR1 is SGHTA and CDR2 is FQGNSA in the germline V gene. This chain's CDR3 is CASSLARSSSGSGDEQFF. CDR3 nucleotide sequence: TGTGCCAGCAGCTTAGCGAGATCATCTAGCGGGAGTGGCGATGAGCAGTTCTTC.